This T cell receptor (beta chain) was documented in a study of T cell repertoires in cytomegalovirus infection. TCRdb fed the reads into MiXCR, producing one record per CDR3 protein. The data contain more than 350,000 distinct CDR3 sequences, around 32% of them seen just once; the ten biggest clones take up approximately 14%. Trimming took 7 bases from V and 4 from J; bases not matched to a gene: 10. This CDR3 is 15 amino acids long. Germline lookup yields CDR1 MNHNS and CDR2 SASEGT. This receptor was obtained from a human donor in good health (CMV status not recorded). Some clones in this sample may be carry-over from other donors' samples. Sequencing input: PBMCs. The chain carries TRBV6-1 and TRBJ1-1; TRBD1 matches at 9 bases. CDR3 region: CASIQDRGGTTEAFF. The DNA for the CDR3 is TGTGCCAGCATCCAAGACAGGGGGGGTACCACTGAAGCTTTCTTT.